A selection of T cell receptor beta chains follows, all from one sample in a study of radiotherapy plus CTLA-4 blockade in lung cancer. Data came from immunoSEQ multiplex PCR; TCRdb stores just in-frame clones and leaves some out. The data contain more than 75,000 clones, 72% of them singletons. Material: peripheral blood, obtained from a patient treated with radiotherapy plus ipilimumab. These receptors came from a human donor with non-small cell lung cancer that progressed on radiotherapy plus ipilimumab. CDR3s include the opening cysteine and the closing phenylalanine or tryptophan. The order of the fields is V gene, D gene, clone size, CDR3 length, J gene, CDR3 protein, CDR3 DNA. D genes are given only for firm matches. Size is stated for part of the rows, as once, few or many counts, or as a class when the clone is expanded.

TRBV10-3,TRBD1,NA,13,TRBJ2-7,CAISPGQDYEQYF,TGTGCCATCAGCCCGGGACAGGACTACGAGCAGTACTTC
TRBV28,NA,NA,15,TRBJ2-7,CASREQGTASYEQYF,TGTGCCAGCAGGGAACAAGGGACGGCCTCCTACGAGCAGTACTTC
TRBV5-4,NA,NA,15,TRBJ2-3,CASSRLVGVTDTQYF,TGTGCCAGCAGCCGACTGGTGGGGGTCACAGATACGCAGTATTTT
TRBV28,NA,few,14,TRBJ2-7,CASSLGFQGYEQYF,TGTGCCAGCAGTTTAGGTTTTCAGGGCTACGAGCAGTACTTC
TRBV7-9,NA,NA,13,TRBJ2-2,CASSLGASGELFF,TGTGCCAGCAGCTTAGGGGCTAGCGGGGAGCTGTTTTTT
TRBV6-5,NA,NA,13,TRBJ2-1,CASSTRRGNEQFF,TGTGCCAGCAGTACTCGGAGGGGGAATGAGCAGTTCTTC
TRBV11-2,NA,NA,17,TRBJ2-4,CASSLSGGMWAKNIQYF,TGTGCCAGCAGCTTATCTGGGGGGATGTGGGCCAAAAACATTCAGTACTTC
TRBV5-4,NA,NA,14,TRBJ2-5,CASSPSWGQETQYF,TGTGCCAGCAGCCCTTCCTGGGGCCAAGAGACCCAGTACTTC
TRBV13,TRBD1,NA,14,TRBJ1-1,CASSTTGRGTEAFF,TGTGCCAGCAGCACGACAGGGAGGGGGACTGAAGCTTTCTTT
TRBV20-1,NA,few,11,TRBJ1-1,CRLPGPTEAFF,TGCAGACTCCCGGGACCCACTGAAGCTTTCTTT